This T cell receptor (beta chain) was identified in a study of blood T cells in healthy people across ages. Using a J-beta primer mix together with a sample-barcoded 5' primer, a second PCR was run for about 6 to 12 cycles. In TCRdb, the 5' RACE reads were re-called with MiXCR into one record per CDR3 protein. The top ten hold 30% to 40% of the sample, which has 660,000 or so distinct CDR3 sequences, roughly 58% seen once. This CDR3 has 15 residues. CDR1 and CDR2 (germline): ENHRY, SYGVKD. V was pared by 6 bases and J by 1 base, with 15 bases between. Ranging in age from about 6 to 95, the donors were healthy Caucasian individuals from Russia. General study findings and limits: Donor CMV infection status was unknown, possibly confounding age-related changes in expanded clonotypes. Among long-lived donors, naive CD4+ cells were more numerous and diversity higher than in aged donors. PBMCs went unsorted, and a conclusive naive versus antigen-experienced comparison was therefore prevented.

To note about this clonotype: Its antigen is not known.

The chain uses TRBV10-3 and TRBJ2-5; tentatively, D is TRBD2 (6 bases). The sequence came from a man aged 55 to 70 in good health. The sample was blood. CDR3 in amino acids: CAIRGSGGRQETQYF. As DNA, the CDR3 is TGTGCCATCAGGGGGAGTGGAGGGCGCCAAGAGACCCAGTACTTC.